This TCR beta chain was recorded in a study of blood T cell repertoires in COVID-19. Trimming shortened V by 1 base and J by 2 bases, and 10 bases separated the two germline ends. Germline V gives CDR1 SGHDN, CDR2 FVKESK. The CDR3 is 15 residues long. This clone appeared a single time. Libraries were prepared by immunoSEQ multiplex PCR; TCRdb keeps only in-frame clonotypes and omits some of them. Found here are about 90,000 clones, 89% of them singletons; the top ten hold around 3.4%. What was sequenced was peripheral blood. The V call is TRBV14, the J call TRBJ2-3; TRBD2 might be the D (6 bases). The sequence derives from a woman in her sixties or seventies with acute or convalescent COVID-19. The CDR3 coding sequence is TGTGCCAGCAGCCAAGTAGGAGGGCTCACAGATACGCAGTATTTT. It translates to CASSQVGGLTDTQYF.